The rows below give T cell receptor beta chains drawn from one sample of a study of T cell responses to AZD1222 COVID-19 vaccine. The assay was immunoSEQ multiplex PCR, and TCRdb's table has in-frame clones only and misses some. The table has more than 100,000 clones, about 88% seen once; the top ten hold about 8.3%. Source: peripheral blood, taken on day 0 of AZD1222 vaccination. The receptors shown here come from an adult in good health. The CDR3 runs from the conserved cysteine through the conserved F or W. A D gene is named only where the DNA matches it firmly. Clone size is given for some rows only: seen once, a few or many times, or a class if the clone is expanded.

>.|TRBJ1-4|TRBV14|.
CASSYTRGEKLFF
TGTGCCAGCAGCTACACTAGGGGGGAAAAACTGTTTTTT
>TRBD2|TRBJ2-1|TRBV15|.
CATSNLLAGLHNEQFF
TGTGCCACCAGCAACCTCCTAGCGGGCCTTCACAATGAGCAGTTCTTC
>.|TRBJ1-2|TRBV5-4|.
CASSLGGGENYGYTF
TGTGCCAGCAGCTTGGGCGGGGGCGAAAACTATGGCTACACCTTC
>.|TRBJ1-1|TRBV10-2|.
CASSESWGAEAFF
TGCGCCAGCAGTGAGTCGTGGGGGGCTGAAGCTTTCTTT
>.|TRBJ1-2|TRBV6-5|.
CASSYEARPLGGYTF
TGTGCCAGCAGTTACGAGGCCCGGCCCCTTGGGGGCTACACCTTC
>TRBD1|TRBJ1-5|TRBV18|few
CASSPPIGQDSKGNQPQHF
TGTGCCAGCTCACCACCGATAGGACAGGACTCCAAGGGCAATCAGCCCCAGCATTTT
>TRBD1|TRBJ1-5|TRBV20-1|few
CSASPQGGQGPQHF
TGCAGTGCCAGTCCCCAGGGGGGCCAGGGGCCCCAGCATTTT
>.|TRBJ2-3|TRBV6-2/TRBV6-3|.
CASSYLGDTQYF
TGTGCCAGCAGTTACCTCGGAGATACGCAGTATTTT
>TRBD2|TRBJ2-5|TRBV2|.
CASHPRAAGAGRDQYF
TGTGCCTCTCACCCCAGGGCAGCGGGGGCAGGGAGGGACCAGTACTTC
>TRBD1|TRBJ2-7|TRBV5-1|.
CASSSGQGGSYEQYF
TGCGCCAGCAGCTCGGGACAGGGTGGTTCCTACGAGCAGTACTTC
>.|TRBJ1-1|TRBV16|.
CASSLQRGTEAFF
TGTGCCAGCAGCCTTCAACGGGGCACTGAAGCTTTCTTT
>TRBD2|TRBJ2-5|TRBV10-3|.
CAISLGLAGETQYF
TGTGCCATCAGCCTGGGACTAGCGGGAGAGACCCAGTACTTC
>TRBD2|TRBJ2-2|TRBV9|.
CASRRAGGPGTGELFF
TGTGCCAGCAGACGAGCGGGAGGGCCAGGGACCGGGGAGCTGTTTTTT
>TRBD1|TRBJ2-7|TRBV7-3|.
CASSSGQGGEQYF
TGTGCCAGCAGCTCCGGACAGGGGGGCGAGCAGTACTTC
>.|TRBJ1-5|TRBV21-1|.
CASRIRGHFWSNQPQHF
TGTGCCAGCAGAATTAGGGGTCATTTTTGGAGCAATCAGCCCCAGCATTTT
>.|TRBJ1-5|TRBV6-2/TRBV6-3|.
CASSYFGVGNQPQHF
TGTGCCAGCAGTTACTTTGGGGTGGGCAATCAGCCCCAGCATTTT
>TRBD1|TRBJ1-5|TRBV19|.
CASSIETGGFQPQHF
TGTGCCAGTAGTATTGAGACAGGGGGCTTTCAGCCCCAGCATTTT
>TRBD1|TRBJ1-2|TRBV3-1/TRBV3-2|.
CATRDRANYGGYTF
TGTGCCACCCGGGACAGAGCTAACTATGGTGGCTACACCTTC
>TRBD2|TRBJ2-5|TRBV11-2|.
CASSLTSGGAETQYF
TGTGCCAGCAGCCTGACTAGCGGGGGGGCGGAGACCCAGTACTTC
>.|TRBJ2-3|TRBV9|.
CASSPAFPGTDTQYF
TGTGCCAGCAGCCCCGCTTTTCCGGGAACAGATACGCAGTATTTT
>.|TRBJ2-7|TRBV10-1|.
CASSDHRSPYEQYF
TGCGCCAGCAGTGATCACCGGAGCCCCTACGAGCAGTACTTC
>.|TRBJ1-4|TRBV7-2|.
CASSLGTNEKLFF
TGTGCCAGCAGCTTAGGCACTAATGAAAAACTGTTTTTT
>.|TRBJ1-2|TRBV28|.
CASQTPQAGTRGYTF
TGTGCCTCCCAAACACCTCAGGCGGGGACTCGCGGCTACACCTTC
>.|TRBJ2-7|TRBV29-1|.
CSVGKPSTEEQYF
TGCAGCGTTGGGAAGCCGTCTACGGAGGAGCAGTACTTC
>.|TRBJ2-1|TRBV7-5|once
CARSLVAPKYVSLCSGWSYNEQFF
TGTGCCAGAAGCTTAGTAGCGCCTAAGTATGTCTCGTTATGTAGCGGTTGGTCCTACAATGAGCAGTTCTTC
>.|TRBJ2-7|TRBV28|.
CASSNYEQYF
TGTGCCAGCAGTAACTACGAGCAGTACTTC
>TRBD1|TRBJ1-6|TRBV19|.
CASQPPGQVGSPLHF
TGTGCCAGTCAGCCTCCGGGACAGGTCGGCTCACCCCTCCACTTT
>.|TRBJ2-2|TRBV10-1|.
CASSGAGTNTGELFF
TGCGCCAGCAGTGGTGCAGGGACGAACACCGGGGAGCTGTTTTTT
>TRBD1|TRBJ1-4|TRBV5-4|once
CASSRGLPDRGHEKLFF
TGTGCCAGCAGCCGTGGGCTCCCCGACAGGGGGCACGAAAAACTGTTTTTT
>.|TRBJ2-7|TRBV19|.
CASSQGGVAYEQYF
TGTGCCAGTAGTCAAGGGGGAGTCGCCTACGAGCAGTACTTC
>TRBD1|TRBJ2-7|TRBV5-8|.
CASSPGTGRYEQYF
TGTGCCAGCAGCCCCGGGACAGGGCGCTACGAGCAGTACTTC
>TRBD2|TRBJ2-1|TRBV3-1/TRBV3-2|few
CASSQESASGATGEQFF
TGTGCCAGCAGCCAAGAATCAGCTAGCGGGGCTACAGGGGAGCAGTTCTTC
>TRBD1|TRBJ2-5|TRBV10-3|.
CAISETGGKETQYF
TGTGCCATCAGTGAAACAGGGGGCAAAGAGACCCAGTACTTC
>TRBD1|TRBJ1-6|TRBV5-5|.
CVSSPAQGGYSPLHF
TGTGTCAGCAGCCCAGCTCAGGGGGGATATTCACCCCTCCACTTT
>TRBD1|TRBJ2-4|TRBV7-9|.
CASSSTGGKVGIQYF
TGTGCCAGCAGCTCGACAGGGGGCAAGGTCGGAATTCAGTACTTC
>.|TRBJ1-4|TRBV30|once
CAWSNGRGEKLFF
TGTGCCTGGAGTAACGGGAGGGGAGAAAAACTGTTTTTT
>TRBD1|TRBJ2-7|TRBV5-4|.
CASSLTGGWEQYF
TGTGCCAGCAGCTTGACAGGGGGGTGGGAGCAGTACTTC
>.|TRBJ2-7|TRBV7-8|.
CASSLVTSEALSSYEQYF
TGTGCCAGCAGCTTAGTTACCTCCGAGGCCCTGAGCTCCTACGAGCAGTACTTC
>.|TRBJ1-5|TRBV6-5|.
CASRGTVYSNQPQHF
TGTGCCAGCAGGGGGACGGTTTATAGCAATCAGCCCCAGCATTTT
>.|TRBJ1-5|TRBV6-5|.
CASSFNRAMDPQHF
TGTGCCAGCAGTTTTAACAGGGCAATGGATCCCCAGCATTTT
>TRBD1|TRBJ1-1|TRBV10-1|.
CASSNQQGAREGEAFF
TGCGCCAGCAGTAACCAACAGGGGGCCCGGGAGGGTGAAGCTTTCTTT
>TRBD1|TRBJ2-7|TRBV2|.
CARGQGFGEQYF
TGTGCCAGAGGACAGGGGTTCGGCGAGCAGTACTTC
>.|TRBJ1-2|TRBV6-5|.
CASFQVQGIFYGYTF
TGTGCCAGCTTTCAGGTCCAGGGCATTTTTTATGGCTACACCTTC
>.|TRBJ1-4|TRBV28|.
CAIKGDEKLFF
TGTGCCATCAAGGGAGACGAAAAACTGTTTTTT
>TRBD2|TRBJ2-7|TRBV18|.
CASSPGGYEQYF
TGTGCCAGCTCACCGGGGGGGTACGAGCAGTACTTC
>.|TRBJ2-1|TRBV10-1|.
CASSGARVTSSYNEQFF
TGCGCCAGCAGTGGTGCCCGGGTCACGAGCTCCTACAATGAGCAGTTCTTC
>TRBD2|TRBJ2-1|TRBV27|.
CASSLPPSREAHNEQFF
TGTGCCAGCAGTTTACCCCCCTCGCGGGAGGCCCACAATGAGCAGTTCTTC
>TRBD1|TRBJ1-6|TRBV5-1|.
CASSLDRGGSSPLHF
TGCGCCAGCAGCTTGGACAGGGGAGGTAGTTCACCCCTCCACTTT
>.|TRBJ2-5|TRBV5-6|.
CASSLARLYQETQYF
TGTGCCAGCAGCTTGGCCCGGCTGTACCAAGAGACCCAGTACTTC
>TRBD1|TRBJ2-7|TRBV6-5|few
CASSSGTGVYEQYF
TGTGCCAGCAGTTCCGGGACAGGGGTCTACGAGCAGTACTTC
>.|TRBJ1-2|TRBV14|.
CASSQESGAYGYTF
TGTGCCAGCAGCCAAGAATCAGGGGCCTATGGCTACACCTTC
>.|TRBJ2-5|TRBV5-4|.
CASRLLGFQETQYF
TGTGCCAGCAGGTTGCTGGGGTTCCAAGAGACCCAGTACTTC
>.|TRBJ2-7|TRBV7-2|.
CASSLAAGSNLNYEQYF
TGTGCCAGCAGCTTAGCTGCCGGCTCCAACTTAAACTACGAGCAGTACTTC
>TRBD1|TRBJ2-3|TRBV3-1/TRBV3-2|.
CASSQMRGTGGTDTQYF
TGTGCCAGCAGCCAAATGAGAGGGACAGGGGGCACAGATACGCAGTATTTT
>.|TRBJ1-1|TRBV5-1|.
CASSFKFWESEAFF
TGCGCCAGCAGCTTCAAATTTTGGGAATCTGAAGCTTTCTTT
>.|TRBJ1-5|TRBV4-3|.
CASSLTDNQPQHF
TGCGCCAGCAGCCTGACAGACAATCAGCCCCAGCATTTT
>TRBD2|TRBJ2-5|TRBV7-2|.
CASSFSGRGGRETQYF
TGTGCCAGCAGCTTTAGCGGTCGGGGGGGCCGGGAGACCCAGTACTTC
>.|TRBJ1-2|TRBV7-3|.
CASSPGGVSTDFNYGYTF
TGTGCCAGCAGCCCCGGCGGGGTATCCACAGACTTTAACTATGGCTACACCTTC
>.|TRBJ2-7|TRBV12-5|.
CASAQTSKKYEQYF
TGTGCTAGTGCCCAGACTAGTAAGAAATACGAGCAGTACTTC